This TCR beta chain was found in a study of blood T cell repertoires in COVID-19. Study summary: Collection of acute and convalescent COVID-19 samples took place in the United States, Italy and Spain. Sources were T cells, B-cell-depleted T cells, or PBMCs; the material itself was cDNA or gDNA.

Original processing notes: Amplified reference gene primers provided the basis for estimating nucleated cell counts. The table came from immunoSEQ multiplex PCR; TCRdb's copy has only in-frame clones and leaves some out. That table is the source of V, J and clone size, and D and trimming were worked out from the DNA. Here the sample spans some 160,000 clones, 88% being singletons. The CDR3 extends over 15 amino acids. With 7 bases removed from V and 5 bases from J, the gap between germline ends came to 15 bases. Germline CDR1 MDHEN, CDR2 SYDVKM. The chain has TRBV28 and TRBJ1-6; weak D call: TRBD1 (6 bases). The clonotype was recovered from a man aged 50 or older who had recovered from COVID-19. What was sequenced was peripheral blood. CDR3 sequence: CASTERTAHNSPLHF. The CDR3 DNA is TGTGCCAGCACTGAAAGGACAGCTCATAATTCACCCCTCCACTTT.